These 19 T cell receptor beta chains share one sample of origin, sequenced in a study of OX40 agonist ivuxolimab in advanced cancers. Measured with immunoSEQ multiplex PCR; TCRdb has only the in-frame clones, and not every one. The sample lists under 95,000 clones, approximately 86% occurring once. This specimen was CD4+ or CD8+ T cells sorted from blood, taken in a trial of the OX40 agonist ivuxolimab. Receptors were obtained from an adult with an advanced solid tumor such as melanoma, head and neck, liver or kidney cancer.

The chain links TRBV30 to TRBJ2-1; 11 bases fit TRBD2. The junction had 9 bases not matched to a gene; V was cut back by 1 base and J by 4 bases. CDR3 length: 17 residues. In germline, CDR1 is GTSNPN, CDR2 SVGIG (reference sequence). CDR3 sequence (DNA): TGTGCCTGGAGTGCAAGTAGCGGGGGGGCTGGTTACAATGAGCAGTTCTTC. Translation: CAWSASSGGAGYNEQFF.

The J gene is TRBJ1-4, the V gene TRBV19; no definite D call. The germline CDR1 and CDR2 sequences are LNHDA and SQIVND (reference sequence). The CDR3 is made up of 15 amino acids. Trimming removed 4 bases from V and 3 bases from J, with 12 bases in between. The CDR3 coding sequence is TGTGCCAGTAGTAGTAGTGGAGGAGCTAATGAAAAACTGTTTTTT. This gives the protein CASSSSGGANEKLFF. Full variable domain (remainder filled in from reference TRBV19 and TRBJ1-4): DGGITQSPKYLFRKEGQNVTLSCEQNLNHDAMYWYRQDPGQGLRLIYYSQIVNDFQKGDIAEGYSVSREKKESFPLTVTSAQKNPTAFYLCASSSSGGANEKLFFGSGTQLSVL.

The chain combines TRBV19 with TRBJ1-1; D not certain. Germline V lookup: CDR1 LNHDA, CDR2 SQIVND (reference sequence). With 3 bases removed from V and 7 bases from J, the gap between germline ends came to 18 bases. This CDR3 is 15 amino acids long. The CDR3 DNA follows: TGTGCCAGTAGTATCGGGCCGGGAGTAACTAGTGAAGCTTTCTTT. It specifies CASSIGPGVTSEAFF.

The V call is TRBV29-1, the J call TRBJ2-6, with 10 bases lining up with TRBD1. Per the germline V gene, CDR1 is SQVTM and CDR2 is ANQGSEA. CDR3 length: 15 amino acids. V shed 7 bases and J 2 bases; nucleotides not matched to a gene: 5. The CDR3 DNA reads as TGCAGCGCCATTGGGACAGGGGCTGGGGCCAACGTCCTGACTTTC. Translated: CSAIGTGAGANVLTF.

The chain employs TRBV18 and TRBJ2-6; 8 positions agree with TRBD1. CDR3 length: 19 amino acids. V gave up 0 bases and J gave up 0 bases; unmatched junction bases: 7. Germline assignment: CDR1 KGHSH and CDR2 LQKENI. The CDR3 coding sequence is TGTGCCAGCTCACCACCTTTGGGACAGGCGATCTCTGGGGCCAACGTCCTGACTTTC. Translating it yields CASSPPLGQAISGANVLTF.

This sequence joins TRBV5-1 and TRBJ1-3; 7 positions match TRBD1. Germline assignment: CDR1 SGHRS and CDR2 YFSETQ. CDR3 length: 15 amino acids. V was pared by 0 bases and J by 3 bases, with 3 bases of the junction left unmatched. CDR3 sequence reads: CASSLAGGSGNTIYF. DNA for the CDR3: TGCGCCAGCAGCTTGGCAGGGGGTAGTGGAAACACCATATATTTT.

This clone was seen a single time. This rearrangement joins TRBV9 to TRBJ2-3, with 14 bases identical to TRBD2. CDR1 and CDR2 (germline): SGDLS, YYNGEE. The CDR3 runs to 17 residues. V shed 2 bases, J shed 4 bases, and the junction held 6 bases outside the gene matches. This CDR3 is CASSVLGTSGGPDTQYF. CDR3 DNA: TGTGCCAGCAGCGTTCTGGGGACTAGCGGGGGTCCAGATACGCAGTATTTT. Full variable domain (remainder filled in from reference TRBV9 and TRBJ2-3): DSGVTQTPKHLITATGQRVTLRCSPRSGDLSVYWYQQSLDQGLQFLIQYYNGEERAKGNILERFSAQQFPDLHSELNLSSLELGDSALYFCASSVLGTSGGPDTQYFGPGTRLTVL.

This clone was detected once. The chain joins TRBV5-4 to TRBJ2-7, with 7 bases that match TRBD1. The germline gives CDR1 SGHNT, CDR2 YYREEE (reference sequence). The CDR3 is made up of 14 amino acids. V shed 3 bases, J shed 1 base, and the junction held 4 bases outside the gene matches. CDR3 protein: CASSSRTGSYEQYF. For the CDR3, the DNA is TGTGCCAGCAGCTCCCGGACAGGTTCCTACGAGCAGTACTTC. Complete variable domain (other parts from reference TRBV5-4 and TRBJ2-7): ETGVTQSPTHLIKTRGQQVTLRCSSQSGHNTVSWYQQALGQGPQFIFQYYREEENGRGNFPPRFSGLQFPNYSSELNVNALELDDSALYLCASSSRTGSYEQYFGPGTRLTVT.

The J gene is TRBJ1-3, the V gene TRBV27; perhaps TRBD1 as D (6 bases). V lost 5 bases, J lost 5 bases, and 7 bases lay in between. Germline assignment: CDR1 MNHEY and CDR2 SMNVEV (reference sequence). This CDR3 spans 12 amino acids. CDR3 coding DNA: TGTGCCAGCAGTGGGGGGCGAAACACCATATATTTT. This translates into CASSGGRNTIYF.

This chain connects TRBV15 to TRBJ2-7; D remains unclear. V was clipped by 0 bases and J by 5 bases, with 5 bases between them. The CDR3 runs 12 residues. Per germline, CDR1 LNHNV and CDR2 YYDKDF (reference sequence). In DNA form, the CDR3 reads TGTGCCACCAGCAGAGATAGACACGAGCAGTACTTC. Encoded protein: CATSRDRHEQYF.

The chain combines TRBV4-2 with TRBJ1-4; weak D call: TRBD1 (6 bases). Germline CDR1 reads LGHNA; CDR2 reads YNFKEQ. The V and J ends lost 7 bases and 0 bases respectively, with 18 bases between them. The CDR3 is 17 residues long. The CDR3 loop reads CASKRQAASATNEKLFF. Here the CDR3 DNA reads TGTGCCAGCAAAAGACAGGCGGCCTCTGCAACTAATGAAAAACTGTTTTTT.

The chain carries TRBV23-1 and TRBJ2-3; 11 bases are a match to TRBD1. TRBV23-1 is identified as an open reading frame with a role that is uncertain. With 3 bases clipped from V and 2 bases from J, the junction kept 16 bases outside the gene matches. This CDR3 has 20 residues. The CDR3 nucleotides are TGCGCCAGCAGTCATCCGGACAGGGGGCAACTAGCGCTCAACACAGATACGCAGTATTTT. Amino acids: CASSHPDRGQLALNTDTQYF.

This chain connects TRBV6-4 to TRBJ1-2, with 7 bases that match TRBD1. There are 13 residues in the CDR3. Germline V gene sequence: CDR1 MRHNA, CDR2 SNTAGT. The trim removed 6 bases at V and 8 bases at J, leaving 9 bases unmatched. CDR3 nucleotide sequence: TGTGCCAGCAGCGCGACAGGGACGGGGGGCTACACCTTC. Translated, it gives CASSATGTGGYTF.

The chain recombines TRBV5-1 with TRBJ2-3; D is possibly TRBD1 or TRBD2 (5 bases each). V was clipped by 0 bases and J by 2 bases, with 13 bases between them. Germline loops: CDR1 SGHRS, CDR2 YFSETQ. This CDR3 region has 16 residues. CDR3 residues: CASSLGRAGNTDTQYF. The CDR3 DNA reads TGCGCCAGCAGCTTGGGGCGGGCAGGGAACACAGATACGCAGTATTTT.

V usage is TRBV10-1 and J usage is TRBJ2-7; D is perhaps TRBD1 (6 bases). CDR3 size: 15 residues. V was shortened by 0 bases and J by 6 bases, with 15 bases between the two germline ends. CDR1 and CDR2 from the germline V gene are WNHNN and SYGVQD (reference sequence). Here the CDR3 reads CASSESGTRKLEQYF. CDR3 sequence (DNA): TGCGCCAGCAGTGAGTCGGGGACAAGGAAACTCGAGCAGTACTTC.

V usage is TRBV7-6 and J usage is TRBJ1-5; the D gene is possibly TRBD1 (5 bases). Trimming stripped 5 bases from V and 0 bases from J, with 8 bases between. Germline-derived CDR1 and CDR2 are SGHVS and FNYEAQ. The CDR3 runs to 14 residues. DNA for the CDR3: TGTGCCAGCAGCCGTAGGGGTAGCAATCAGCCCCAGCATTTT. This sequence encodes CASSRRGSNQPQHF. The entire variable domain, with the rest obtained from reference TRBV7-6 and TRBJ1-5, is as follows: GAGVSQSPRYKVTKRGQDVALRCDPISGHVSLYWYRQALGQGPEFLTYFNYEAQQDKSGLPNDRFSAERPEGSISTLTIQRTEQRDSAMYRCASSRRGSNQPQHFGDGTRLSIL.

The chain has TRBV2 and TRBJ2-1; either TRBD1 or TRBD2 may fit D (5 bases each). Trimming stripped 1 base from V and 8 bases from J, with 9 bases between. This CDR3 comprises 13 residues. Germline CDR1 is SNHLY and CDR2 is FYNNEI. CDR3 bases: TGTGCCAGCAGTGAAGTAGGGACGGATGAGCAGTTCTTC. Its protein product is CASSEVGTDEQFF.

The chain joins TRBV18 to TRBJ1-3; D is ambiguous. V dropped 3 bases and J dropped 0 bases, with 12 bases sitting between them. The CDR3 is 16 residues long. Germline V lookup: CDR1 KGHSH, CDR2 LQKENI. CDR3 nucleotide sequence: TGTGCCAGCTCACCCCCCGCCCATTACTCTGGAAACACCATATATTTT. Protein sequence: CASSPPAHYSGNTIYF.

This rearrangement joins TRBV6-1 to TRBJ2-7; D remains ambiguous. This CDR3 contains 11 residues. The V end lost 5 bases, the J end lost 5 bases, and 7 bases lay between the germline ends. Germline CDR1 reads MNHNS; CDR2 reads SASEGT. CDR3 sequence: CASSYLNEQYF. The CDR3 DNA reads as TGTGCCAGCAGTTACCTTAACGAGCAGTACTTC.